The next 21 T cell receptor beta chains were all read from a single sample in a study of T-cell memory formation after mild COVID-19. TCRdb independently ran MiXCR on the 5' RACE reads; one entry per CDR3 protein. Of some 300,000 distinct CDR3 sequences in the sample, 20% to 25% are singletons; the top ten hold around 20%. The sequenced material came from PBMCs or a T cell subset sorted from them (not recorded which). These receptors came from a man younger than 30 who had mild COVID-19 (a few samples of this study predate the infection). Cell type and time point are not known.

On this clonotype itself: One end of the junction fails to match germline, which may point to a read error. The rearrangement joins TRBV6-1 to TRBJ2-1; D ambiguous. The CDR3 is made up of 13 amino acids. Germline V gene data show CDR1 as MNHNS and CDR2 as SASEGT. The CDR3, as DNA: TGTGCCAGCAGTGAGAGGATTGAGACCGAGCAGATCTTC. It specifies CASSERIETEQIF.

This clonotype was seen repeatedly, ten times or more. The gene calls are TRBV10-3 and TRBJ2-1; D unclear. Germline V CDR1 and CDR2: ENHRY, SYGVKD. CDR3 length: 13 amino acids. The V end lost 5 bases, the J end lost 7 bases, and 12 bases lay between the germline ends. The CDR3 protein is CAISPLSRNEQFF. Here the CDR3 DNA reads TGTGCCATCAGTCCCCTCAGTAGGAATGAGCAGTTCTTC.

V and J are TRBV18 and TRBJ2-4; weak D call: TRBD1 (7 bases). V was pared by 3 bases and J by 4 bases, with 13 bases between. The CDR3 is 15 residues long. CDR1 is KGHSH, CDR2 LQKENI, per germline. The CDR3 protein is CASSPSGGIKNIQYF. CDR3 in DNA: TGTGCCAGCTCACCCTCAGGGGGGATAAAAAACATTCAGTACTTC.

There are many counts of this clonotype. V usage is TRBV5-1 and J usage is TRBJ2-1; D gene ambiguous. The CDR3 runs to 16 residues. V was trimmed by 0 bases and J by 0 bases, leaving 10 bases between them. Per germline, CDR1 SGHRS and CDR2 YFSETQ. CDR3 coding DNA: TGCGCCAGCAGCTTGGAGGGTCTTCCCTCCTACAATGAGCAGTTCTTC. Protein product: CASSLEGLPSYNEQFF.

The rearrangement uses TRBV29-1 and TRBJ2-4; D is undetermined. Looked up from germline, CDR1 is SQVTM and CDR2 is ANQGSEA. V dropped 3 bases and J dropped 6 bases, with 6 bases sitting between them. The CDR3 is made up of 11 amino acids. The CDR3 spells CSVEDPNIQYF. CDR3 nucleotide sequence: TGCAGCGTTGAGGACCCAAACATTCAGTACTTC.

The gene calls are TRBV29-1 and TRBJ1-2; 9 bases are shared with TRBD1. CDR3 length equals 15 residues. V was pared by 2 bases and J by 5 bases, with 9 bases of the junction left unmatched. The germline V gene has CDR1 SQVTM and CDR2 ANQGSEA. The CDR3 here is CSVEFSWTGEYGYTF. CDR3 sequence (DNA): TGCAGCGTTGAATTCTCATGGACAGGGGAGTATGGCTACACCTTC.

The gene calls are TRBV5-7 and TRBJ2-4, with 7 bases lining up with TRBD1. TRBV5-7 is filed as an ORF, its function uncertain. J lost 4 bases, V lost 7 bases, and 11 bases had no gene match. This CDR3 region has 15 residues. CDR3 nucleotides: TGTGCCAGCGGAACGGTACAGGGGTTTAAAAACATTCAGTACTTC. Its protein is CASGTVQGFKNIQYF.

The table lists this clonotype with a few counts. CDR3 in amino acids: CAISDGGGASETQYF. CDR3 sequence (DNA): TGTGCCATCAGTGATGGCGGGGGGGCATCAGAGACCCAGTACTTC. This rearrangement joins TRBV10-3 to TRBJ2-5; 9 bases line up with TRBD2. This CDR3 comprises 15 residues. The germline CDR1 and CDR2 sequences are ENHRY and SYGVKD. V dropped 3 bases and J dropped 4; count of bases not matched to a gene: 6.

The rearrangement links TRBV6-5 to TRBJ1-1; 10 nucleotides agree with TRBD1. Germline trimming cut 5 bases from V and 8 bases from J; bases unmatched to any gene: 8. In germline, CDR1 is MNHEY, CDR2 SVGAGI. The CDR3 covers 14 residues. In DNA, the CDR3 is TGTGCCAGCAGTCACGGGACAGGGGTGGTAGAAGCTTTCTTT. Residues: CASSHGTGVVEAFF.

This chain links TRBV28 with TRBJ2-7, with D perhaps matching TRBD2 (5 bases). The CDR3 length is 11 residues. Per the germline V gene, CDR1 is MDHEN and CDR2 is SYDVKM. The V and J ends lost 4 bases and 6 bases respectively, with 7 bases between them. The CDR3 loop reads CASSSAGEQYV. CDR3 DNA: TGTGCCAGCAGTTCGGCGGGCGAGCAGTACGTC.

This clonotype was picked up a small number of times. The V call is TRBV28, the J call TRBJ2-3; 7 bases align to TRBD1. The CDR3 is made up of 13 amino acids. J gave up 1 base and V 8 bases, and 3 bases lay outside the gene matches. Germline V gene data show CDR1 as MDHEN and CDR2 as SYDVKM. The DNA of the CDR3 is TGTGCCAGCCGTCAGGGGGGCACAGATACGCAGTATTTT. This gives the protein CASRQGGTDTQYF.

This clonotype appeared a few times. The rearrangement joins TRBV29-1 to TRBJ2-1, with D possibly called TRBD1 or TRBD2 (5 bases each). Germline assignment: CDR1 SQVTM and CDR2 ANQGSEA. Deletions cut 4 bases from V and 5 bases from J, with 15 bases between. This CDR3 is 14 amino acids long. The CDR3 protein is CSVGLWGIDNEQFF. For the CDR3, the DNA is TGCAGCGTTGGGTTGTGGGGGATCGACAATGAGCAGTTCTTC.

This clonotype appeared a few times. The CDR3 DNA is TGTGCCACCAGCAGAGCTGACAGGTACAATGAGCAGTTCTTC. It translates to CATSRADRYNEQFF. V is TRBV15 and J is TRBJ2-1; the D gene is possibly TRBD1 (6 bases). V lost 1 base and J lost 4, with 8 bases in between. This CDR3 comprises 14 residues. From germline, CDR1 is LNHNV and CDR2 YYDKDF (reference sequence).

This clonotype was seen a handful of times. This chain joins TRBV29-1 and TRBJ1-2; 8 bases are a match to TRBD1. J gave up 8 bases and V 5 bases, and 4 bases lay outside the gene matches. CDR1 is SQVTM, CDR2 ANQGSEA, per germline. The CDR3 is made up of 11 amino acids. CDR3: CSVQGADGYTF. CDR3 DNA: TGCAGCGTTCAGGGGGCGGACGGCTACACCTTC.

This clonotype has just a few counts. This chain connects TRBV12-3 or TRBV12-4 to TRBJ2-1, with 8 bases fitting TRBD2. The CDR3 spans 14 residues. V shed 5 bases and J 3 bases; nucleotides not matched to a gene: 3. The CDR3 DNA follows: TGTGCCAGCAGTCAGAGCGGGAGCTACAATGAGCAGTTCTTC. Residues: CASSQSGSYNEQFF.

The rearrangement joins TRBV29-1 to TRBJ1-1, with 7 bases fitting TRBD1. V lost 6 bases, J lost 3 bases, and 4 bases stayed unmatched. The CDR3 spans 12 residues. Germline lookup yields CDR1 SQVTM and CDR2 ANQGSEA. CDR3: CSVPGGDTEAFF. CDR3 coding DNA: TGCAGCGTGCCAGGGGGGGACACTGAAGCTTTCTTT.

This clonotype was counted between two and nine times. V and J are TRBV7-9 and TRBJ1-2; D might be TRBD1 (6 bases). Germline CDR1 and CDR2: SEHNR and FQNEAQ (reference sequence). The CDR3 is made up of 13 amino acids. V lost 3 bases and J lost 5, with 10 bases in between. CDR3 nucleotides: TGTGCCAGCAGCTTGGACAGCATATATGGCTACACCTTC. It translates to CASSLDSIYGYTF.

This clonotype has only a few counts. The J gene is TRBJ1-6, the V gene TRBV6-6; D remains unclear. The V end lost 6 bases, the J end lost 9 bases, and 18 bases lay between the germline ends. The CDR3 sequence is 15 residues long. CDR1 is MNHNY and CDR2 is SVGAGI in the germline V gene (reference sequence). The CDR3 nucleotides read TGTGCCAGCAGCCCCTCGCGGGTAATGGGTTCACCCCTCCACTTT. Residues: CASSPSRVMGSPLHF.

The V and J genes are TRBV7-8 and TRBJ1-1; 7 positions agree with TRBD1. Germline V gene lookup returns CDR1 SGHVS and CDR2 FQNEAQ. V shed 7 bases and J 4 bases; nucleotides not matched to a gene: 15. The length of the CDR3 is 16 residues. This CDR3 is CASMQTGYGVGTEAFF. The DNA of the CDR3 is TGTGCCAGCATGCAGACAGGGTATGGCGTTGGCACTGAAGCTTTCTTT.

The rearrangement joins TRBV4-3 to TRBJ1-6; D is ambiguous. CDR3 length: 13 amino acids. The germline gives CDR1 LGHNA, CDR2 YSLEER. Trimming took 1 base from V and 6 from J, leaving 4 bases between them. CDR3 nucleotides: TGCGCCAGCAGCCAAGGGTCTAATTCACCCCTCCACTTT. Translating it yields CASSQGSNSPLHF.

This chain uses TRBV12-3 or TRBV12-4 with TRBJ2-3; TRBD2 aligns across 11 bases. The CDR3 spans 15 residues. The V gene end was trimmed by 7 bases and the J gene end by 6 bases; junction bases not matched to a gene: 9. In DNA form, the CDR3 reads TGTGCCAGCACCACCACTAGCGGGAGTACCGATACGCAGTATTTT. As protein: CASTTTSGSTDTQYF.